A single TCR beta chain is shown here with its context. As yet, its antigen is unknown. These data belong to a study of blood T cells in healthy people across ages. From germline, CDR1 is MNHEY and CDR2 SVGAGI. Trimming stripped 5 bases from V and 2 bases from J, with 13 bases between. The CDR3 is 15 amino acids. The study's findings and limits: There were more naive CD4+ cells and higher diversity in long-lived donors than in aged donors.

Combining a sample-barcoded 5' primer with a J-beta primer mix, a second PCR ran for about 6 to 11 cycles. Sequencing yielded, for each sample, at least 3 million paired-end reads carrying CDR3. TCRdb reprocessed the 5' RACE reads with MiXCR, giving one entry per CDR3 protein. The data show over 1,500,000 distinct CDR3 sequences, with approximately 39% seen just once and approximately 22% held by the top ten. The rearrangement uses TRBV6-5 and TRBJ1-5; possibly TRBD1 for D (5 bases). The sequenced material came from blood. This TCR derives from a human donor in good health. The CDR3 nucleotides are TGTGCCAGCAGTCCCCCGGGACGGGGCAATCAGCCCCAGCATTTT. This translates into CASSPPGRGNQPQHF.